The 16 T cell receptor beta chains given below trace back to one sample, sequenced in a study of identifying expanded T cells in peripheral blood. The protocol was immunoSEQ multiplex PCR, while the TCRdb copy is restricted to in-frame clones and leaves out a portion. The table has around 100,000 clones, 87% seen once. Material: blood. The receptors come from a person between 18 and 75 years old in good health.

The chain carries TRBV14 and TRBJ2-3; D call uncertain. The CDR3 length is 12 residues. CDR1 SGHDN and CDR2 FVKESK come from the germline V gene. The germline V and J ends were trimmed by 4 bases and 8 bases, with 10 bases remaining between them. The CDR3 loop is CASSRTMGTQYF. The CDR3 DNA reads as TGTGCCAGCAGCCGCACCATGGGTACGCAGTATTTT. Drawing the rest from reference TRBV14 and TRBJ2-3, the complete variable domain is EAGVTQFPSHSVIEKGQTVTLRCDPISGHDNLYWYRRVMGKEIKFLLHFVKESKQDESGMPNNRFLAERTGGTYSTLKVQPAELEDSGVYFCASSRTMGTQYFGPGTRLTVL.

This sequence joins TRBV5-4 and TRBJ2-1; 13 bases are a match to TRBD2. Unmatched junction bases numbered 8, after V lost 5 bases and J lost 6 bases. Germline V CDR1 and CDR2: SGHNT, YYREEE (reference sequence). The CDR3 is 16 amino acids. In DNA form, the CDR3 reads TGTGCCAGCAGGGGGATGACTAGCGGGGGGCCCAATGAGCAGTTCTTC. It encodes CASRGMTSGGPNEQFF.

The rearrangement joins TRBV13 to TRBJ2-4; D is unresolved. From germline, CDR1 is PRHDT and CDR2 FYEKMQ (reference sequence). V shed 1 base and J shed 1 base, with 14 bases lying between them. The CDR3 has 17 residues. For the CDR3, the DNA is TGTGCCAGCAGCTTAGCGCCTGATATCGGCGCCAAAAACATTCAGTACTTC. This encodes CASSLAPDIGAKNIQYF. The full variable domain, with the rest looked up from reference TRBV13 and TRBJ2-4, is AAGVIQSPRHLIKEKRETATLKCYPIPRHDTVYWYQQGPGQDPQFLISFYEKMQSDKGSIPDRFSAQQFSDYHSELNMSSLELGDSALYFCASSLAPDIGAKNIQYFGAGTRLSVL.

The table lists this clone with a few counts. The chain couples TRBV27 to TRBJ1-5; tentative D call: TRBD1 (5 bases). V was clipped by 6 bases and J by 11 bases, with 14 bases between them. Germline CDR1 reads MNHEY; CDR2 reads SMNVEV (reference sequence). The CDR3 extends over 12 amino acids. CDR3 in amino acids: CASRGTGGSQHF. The DNA for the CDR3 is TGTGCCAGCAGAGGGACCGGAGGTTCCCAGCATTTT.

V usage is TRBV6-6 and J usage is TRBJ2-7; D may correspond to TRBD1 or TRBD2 (5 bases each). Germline loops: CDR1 MNHNY, CDR2 SVGAGI (reference sequence). The CDR3 is made up of 13 amino acids. Trimming stripped 6 bases from V and 12 bases from J, with 21 bases between. The CDR3 nucleotides are TGTGCCAGCAGCTCCGAGGGGTTGGTCGTTGGGTACTTC. Its translation: CASSSEGLVVGYF.

The V gene is TRBV29-1, the J gene TRBJ1-2, with 8 bases identical to TRBD1. Germline V gives CDR1 SQVTM, CDR2 ANQGSEA. The trim removed 0 bases at V and 4 bases at J, leaving 4 bases unmatched. The CDR3 runs to 14 residues. DNA of the CDR3: TGCAGCGTTGAAGATGGACAGGGTAGCTATGGCTACACCTTC. Translating gives CSVEDGQGSYGYTF.

This sequence joins TRBV29-1 and TRBJ2-3, with 12 bases matching TRBD2. V trimming: 4 bases; J trimming: 4 bases; junction bases outside the gene matches: 9. The CDR3 has 16 residues. Germline CDR1 is SQVTM and CDR2 is ANQGSEA. CDR3 amino acids: CSVVTSGGSVADTQYF. The CDR3 nucleotides read TGCAGCGTTGTAACTAGCGGGGGGTCCGTAGCAGATACGCAGTATTTT.

The chain employs TRBV4-3 and TRBJ2-3, with D tentatively TRBD1 (6 bases). Germline lookup yields CDR1 LGHNA and CDR2 YSLEER. The CDR3 extends over 14 amino acids. V was clipped by 5 bases and J by 2 bases, with 11 bases between them. The CDR3 reads CASSEGHYTDTQYF. In DNA form, the CDR3 reads TGCGCCAGCAGCGAGGGACACTACACAGATACGCAGTATTTT.

The chain employs TRBV19 and TRBJ1-5, with a tentative D call TRBD1 (6 bases). CDR1 and CDR2 (germline): LNHDA, SQIVND (reference sequence). CDR3 length: 15 amino acids. V lost 6 bases, J lost 1 base, and 13 bases lay in between. The CDR3 here is CASRMGGGSNQPQHF. The DNA of the CDR3 is TGTGCCAGTAGGATGGGGGGCGGAAGCAATCAGCCCCAGCATTTT.

The chain carries TRBV6-5 and TRBJ1-6; D ambiguous. The V gene's germline CDR1 is MNHEY and CDR2 SVGAGI. V gave up 2 bases and J gave up 5 bases, with 10 bases separating them. The CDR3 consists of 15 residues. CDR3 amino acids: CASSYGPEHNSPLHF. DNA of the CDR3: TGTGCCAGCAGTTACGGACCTGAACATAATTCACCCCTCCACTTT.

The chain links TRBV4-1 to TRBJ2-1; 10 bases line up with TRBD1. The CDR3 runs 15 residues. Germline V gene data show CDR1 as MGHRA and CDR2 as YSYEKL. J was trimmed by 9 bases and V by 4 bases; bases with no gene match: 9. CDR3 sequence (DNA): TGCGCCAGCAGCCCACCCGGGACAGGGGAGGTTGAGCAGTTCTTC. Its translation: CASSPPGTGEVEQFF.

V and J are TRBV13 and TRBJ1-3; D is unclear. Trimming took off 6 bases at V and 0 bases at J, with 3 bases between the two ends. Germline CDR1 is PRHDT and CDR2 is FYEKMQ (reference sequence). The CDR3 loop spans 12 amino acids. CDR3 protein: CASRTSGNTIYF. As DNA, the CDR3 is TGTGCCAGCAGGACCTCTGGAAACACCATATATTTT. The whole variable domain, remainder taken from reference TRBV13 and TRBJ1-3, is AAGVIQSPRHLIKEKRETATLKCYPIPRHDTVYWYQQGPGQDPQFLISFYEKMQSDKGSIPDRFSAQQFSDYHSELNMSSLELGDSALYFCASRTSGNTIYFGEGSWLTVV.

This chain uses TRBV27 with TRBJ1-5, with 8 nucleotides matching TRBD1. Looked up from germline, CDR1 is MNHEY and CDR2 is SMNVEV (reference sequence). The V gene end was trimmed by 0 bases and the J gene end by 10 bases; junction bases not matched to a gene: 5. This CDR3 is built from 14 residues. The CDR3 DNA reads as TGTGCCAGCAGTTTATCTCCGACAGGGGAACCCCAGCATTTT. Protein sequence: CASSLSPTGEPQHF.

V is TRBV11-3 and J is TRBJ2-1, with 9 bases lining up with TRBD1. V was clipped by 1 base and J by 9 bases; unmatched bases: 16. The germline CDR1 and CDR2 sequences are SGHNT and YENEEA. The CDR3 runs to 18 residues. In DNA, the CDR3 is TGTGCCAGCAGCTTAGTTTCGCCGGGACAGGGTATAATGGGTGAGCAGTTCTTC. Its protein product is CASSLVSPGQGIMGEQFF.

V usage is TRBV5-6 and J usage is TRBJ1-2; 7 positions agree with TRBD1. Trimming cost V 2 bases and J 1 base; bases outside gene matches: 5. This CDR3 region has 15 residues. The germline V gene has CDR1 SGHDT and CDR2 YYEEEE. The CDR3 DNA reads TGTGCCAGCAGCTTATGGCCAGGGGGTAACTATGGCTACACCTTC. Translated: CASSLWPGGNYGYTF.

The chain combines TRBV6-5 with TRBJ2-7, with 9 positions matching TRBD1. Germline assignment: CDR1 MNHEY and CDR2 SVGAGI. J was trimmed by 5 bases and V by 5 bases; bases with no gene match: 7. CDR3 length equals 14 residues. The CDR3 protein is CASSLLGQGNEQYF. The CDR3 DNA reads TGTGCCAGCAGTCTCTTGGGACAGGGTAACGAGCAGTACTTC.